One and the same sample provided the 5 T cell receptor beta chains below, sequenced in a study of cytomegalovirus exposure and HLA in healthy donors. Primers for the PCR totalled 60 Vbeta and 13 Jbeta. TCRdb keeps only in-frame clones here, not all; method: immunoSEQ multiplex PCR. This repertoire shows under 150,000 clones, about 85% found once; its top ten account for roughly 2.7%. The source material was PBMCs. The receptor set was obtained from a boy aged 2 to 9 in good health and CMV-seronegative.

This clone was seen a single time. This chain connects TRBV11-2 to TRBJ1-2, with D possibly TRBD1 on 6 matching bases. Germline V lookup: CDR1 SGHAT, CDR2 FQNNGV. The CDR3 has 14 residues. Deletions cut 1 base from V and 7 bases from J, with 13 bases between. CDR3 DNA: TGTGCCAGCAGCTTAGGCCAGGGGATACTTGGCTACACCTTC. Amino acid sequence: CASSLGQGILGYTF.

This chain links TRBV7-2 with TRBJ2-3; 8 bases line up with TRBD2. V gave up 5 bases and J gave up 2 bases; unmatched junction bases: 15. The germline gives CDR1 SGHTA, CDR2 FQGNSA. The CDR3 is made up of 18 amino acids. The chain's CDR3 is CASSQDLTPGLVTDTQYF. The DNA for the CDR3 is TGTGCCAGCAGCCAAGATTTAACACCGGGACTAGTCACAGATACGCAGTATTTT.

This chain uses TRBV11-3 with TRBJ1-1; D might be TRBD1 (6 bases). V lost 5 bases and J lost 5, with 18 bases in between. The CDR3 length is 15 residues. Germline V gene sequence: CDR1 SGHNT, CDR2 YENEEA. CDR3 nucleotides: TGTGCCAGCAGCGCCGGGCGGCAGGGGTATACTGAAGCTTTCTTT. Translating gives CASSAGRQGYTEAFF.

The chain links TRBV11-3 to TRBJ2-7; 8 bases match TRBD2. The CDR3 extends over 14 amino acids. Germline trimming cut 5 bases from V and 5 bases from J; bases unmatched to any gene: 8. The germline V gene encodes CDR1 SGHNT and CDR2 YENEEA. The DNA for the CDR3 is TGTGCCAGCAGCGAGAGCGGGAGTTACCACGAGCAGTACTTC. It codes for CASSESGSYHEQYF.

V and J are TRBV28 and TRBJ2-7; weak D call: TRBD1 (5 bases). Trimming cost V 3 bases and J 0 bases, with 15 bases left between them. The CDR3 length is 16 residues. Germline CDR1 is MDHEN and CDR2 is SYDVKM. The CDR3 region is CASSFPLQVNSYEQYF. CDR3 nucleotide sequence: TGTGCCAGCAGTTTCCCTCTACAGGTTAACTCCTACGAGCAGTACTTC.